This is a list of T cell receptor beta chains from one sample in a study of cytomegalovirus exposure and HLA in healthy donors. The assay was immunoSEQ multiplex PCR, and TCRdb's table has in-frame clones only and misses some. Seen here are about 200,000 clones, around 90% observed once, and the top ten hold about 2%. What was sequenced was PBMCs. Source of these receptors: a woman aged 18-29 years in good health and CMV-seropositive. The CDR3 runs from the conserved cysteine through the conserved F or W. Fields, in order: J gene, CDR3 length, V gene, D gene, clone size, CDR3 protein, CDR3 DNA. A D gene is named only where the DNA matches it firmly. Size is omitted from some rows. Given values are once, few, many or a class for expanded clones.

j_call: TRBJ2-1; cdr3_length: 12; v_call: TRBV6-5; d_call: NA; clone_size: NA; cdr3_aa: CASRPQGREQFF; cdr3_nt: TGTGCCAGCAGGCCCCAGGGAAGGGAGCAGTTCTTC
j_call: TRBJ1-2; cdr3_length: 13; v_call: TRBV9; d_call: NA; clone_size: NA; cdr3_aa: CASSVTGNYGYTF; cdr3_nt: TGTGCCAGCAGCGTCACGGGGAACTATGGCTACACCTTC
j_call: TRBJ2-5; cdr3_length: 16; v_call: TRBV7-2; d_call: TRBD1; clone_size: once; cdr3_aa: CASSQNRGSPQETQYF; cdr3_nt: TGTGCCAGCAGCCAGAACAGGGGAAGCCCGCAAGAGACCCAGTACTTC
j_call: TRBJ2-7; cdr3_length: 12; v_call: TRBV7-9; d_call: TRBD2; clone_size: NA; cdr3_aa: CASSHISGGEYF; cdr3_nt: TGTGCCAGCAGCCACATAAGCGGGGGGGAGTACTTC
j_call: TRBJ1-1; cdr3_length: 14; v_call: TRBV27; d_call: NA; clone_size: NA; cdr3_aa: CASSLSLARGEAFF; cdr3_nt: TGTGCCAGCAGTTTATCCCTGGCCCGTGGTGAAGCTTTCTTT
j_call: TRBJ2-5; cdr3_length: 13; v_call: TRBV5-4; d_call: NA; clone_size: NA; cdr3_aa: CASSLPREETQYF; cdr3_nt: TGTGCCAGCAGCTTGCCCAGGGAAGAGACCCAGTACTTC
j_call: TRBJ2-2; cdr3_length: 15; v_call: TRBV19; d_call: NA; clone_size: NA; cdr3_aa: CASSRADANTGELFF; cdr3_nt: TGTGCCAGTAGTAGGGCAGACGCGAACACCGGGGAGCTGTTTTTT
j_call: TRBJ2-5; cdr3_length: 10; v_call: TRBV29-1; d_call: NA; clone_size: NA; cdr3_aa: CSVFRETQYF; cdr3_nt: TGCAGCGTTTTTCGGGAGACCCAGTACTTC
j_call: TRBJ1-1; cdr3_length: 14; v_call: TRBV6-5; d_call: TRBD1; clone_size: NA; cdr3_aa: CASSLWTGGTEAFF; cdr3_nt: TGTGCCAGCAGCTTATGGACAGGGGGGACTGAAGCTTTCTTT
j_call: TRBJ2-5; cdr3_length: 14; v_call: TRBV7-9; d_call: NA; clone_size: NA; cdr3_aa: CASSYRGSQETQYF; cdr3_nt: TGTGCCAGCAGCTACCGGGGTTCCCAAGAGACCCAGTACTTC
j_call: TRBJ2-7; cdr3_length: 15; v_call: TRBV5-1; d_call: TRBD1; clone_size: NA; cdr3_aa: CASSLGQGVPYEQYF; cdr3_nt: TGCGCCAGCAGCTTGGGACAGGGGGTCCCCTACGAGCAGTACTTC
j_call: TRBJ2-7; cdr3_length: 14; v_call: TRBV28; d_call: TRBD2; clone_size: NA; cdr3_aa: CASSLSGSGRRQYF; cdr3_nt: TGTGCCAGCAGTTTAAGTGGTAGCGGGAGGAGACAGTACTTC
j_call: TRBJ2-7; cdr3_length: 14; v_call: TRBV5-1; d_call: TRBD1; clone_size: NA; cdr3_aa: CASSYRDRGYEQYF; cdr3_nt: TGCGCCAGCAGCTACCGGGACAGGGGCTACGAGCAGTACTTC
j_call: TRBJ2-6; cdr3_length: 14; v_call: TRBV27; d_call: NA; clone_size: NA; cdr3_aa: CASSLFTGANVLTF; cdr3_nt: TGTGCCAGCAGTTTATTTACTGGGGCCAACGTCCTGACTTTC
j_call: TRBJ1-1; cdr3_length: 15; v_call: TRBV10-3; d_call: TRBD1; clone_size: NA; cdr3_aa: CAISVRTGLNTEAFF; cdr3_nt: TGTGCCATCAGTGTCAGGACAGGGTTAAACACTGAAGCTTTCTTT
j_call: TRBJ2-5; cdr3_length: 15; v_call: TRBV27; d_call: NA; clone_size: NA; cdr3_aa: CASSLSSGYQETQYF; cdr3_nt: TGTGCCAGCAGTTTATCCTCGGGATACCAAGAGACCCAGTACTTC
j_call: TRBJ1-2; cdr3_length: 16; v_call: TRBV2; d_call: TRBD1; clone_size: NA; cdr3_aa: CASRLREGQGGYGYTF; cdr3_nt: TGTGCCAGCAGACTCCGGGAGGGACAGGGAGGGTATGGCTACACCTTC
j_call: TRBJ2-1; cdr3_length: 13; v_call: TRBV27; d_call: TRBD2; clone_size: NA; cdr3_aa: CASSWFGGGEQFF; cdr3_nt: TGTGCCAGCAGTTGGTTCGGGGGGGGTGAGCAGTTCTTC
j_call: TRBJ2-7; cdr3_length: 16; v_call: TRBV6-5; d_call: TRBD2; clone_size: NA; cdr3_aa: CASSSPSGRAFHEQYF; cdr3_nt: TGTGCCAGCAGTTCCCCTAGCGGGAGGGCCTTCCACGAGCAGTACTTC
j_call: TRBJ1-5; cdr3_length: 15; v_call: TRBV7-9; d_call: TRBD1; clone_size: NA; cdr3_aa: CASSGRDRGNQPQHF; cdr3_nt: TGTGCCAGCAGCGGGAGGGACAGGGGCAATCAGCCCCAGCATTTT
j_call: TRBJ1-1; cdr3_length: 13; v_call: TRBV28; d_call: NA; clone_size: NA; cdr3_aa: CASIPTGNTEAFF; cdr3_nt: TGTGCCAGCATCCCAACAGGGAACACTGAAGCTTTCTTT
j_call: TRBJ2-7; cdr3_length: 14; v_call: TRBV6-5; d_call: NA; clone_size: NA; cdr3_aa: CASSLDRTVDEQYF; cdr3_nt: TGTGCCAGCAGTCTCGACAGGACGGTCGACGAGCAGTACTTC
j_call: TRBJ2-3; cdr3_length: 15; v_call: TRBV28; d_call: TRBD2; clone_size: NA; cdr3_aa: CATLEASGRADTQYF; cdr3_nt: TGTGCCACTTTAGAGGCTAGCGGGAGGGCAGATACGCAGTATTTT
j_call: TRBJ2-7; cdr3_length: 13; v_call: TRBV28; d_call: TRBD2; clone_size: NA; cdr3_aa: CASTLAGGYEQYF; cdr3_nt: TGTGCCAGCACCTTAGCGGGAGGGTACGAGCAGTACTTC
j_call: TRBJ1-1; cdr3_length: 13; v_call: TRBV5-1; d_call: NA; clone_size: once; cdr3_aa: CASQKELNTEAFF; cdr3_nt: TGCGCCAGCCAGAAAGAATTGAACACTGAAGCTTTCTTT
j_call: TRBJ1-1; cdr3_length: 15; v_call: TRBV11-2; d_call: TRBD1; clone_size: NA; cdr3_aa: CASRRPGQGGTEAFF; cdr3_nt: TGTGCCAGCAGAAGACCGGGACAGGGGGGCACTGAAGCTTTCTTT
j_call: TRBJ2-1; cdr3_length: 14; v_call: TRBV30; d_call: TRBD2; clone_size: NA; cdr3_aa: CAWSLGLASNEQFF; cdr3_nt: TGTGCCTGGAGTTTGGGACTAGCTTCCAATGAGCAGTTCTTC
j_call: TRBJ2-7; cdr3_length: 13; v_call: TRBV11-2; d_call: TRBD2; clone_size: NA; cdr3_aa: CASRALAVYEQYF; cdr3_nt: TGTGCCAGCAGGGCTCTAGCGGTTTACGAGCAGTACTTC
j_call: TRBJ1-2; cdr3_length: 14; v_call: TRBV25-1; d_call: TRBD1; clone_size: NA; cdr3_aa: CASSDSGQEYGYTF; cdr3_nt: TGTGCCAGCAGTGATTCGGGACAGGAGTATGGCTACACCTTC
j_call: TRBJ1-5; cdr3_length: 15; v_call: TRBV28; d_call: NA; clone_size: NA; cdr3_aa: CASREVTQTRQPQHF; cdr3_nt: TGTGCCAGCAGGGAGGTGACGCAAACTCGTCAGCCCCAGCATTTT